These 7 T cell receptor beta chains share one sample of origin, sequenced in a study of T-cell memory formation after mild COVID-19. TCRdb reprocessed the 5' RACE reads via MiXCR and lists one record per CDR3 protein. The table shows fewer than 450,000 distinct CDR3 sequences, with roughly 21% occurring only once. The material sequenced was PBMCs or a T cell subset sorted from them (not recorded which). These receptors were collected from an adult woman who had mild COVID-19 (a few samples of this study predate the infection). Cell type and time point are not known.

The gene calls are TRBV19 and TRBJ1-1, with a possible D match to TRBD1 (5 bases). Trimming took 3 bases from V and 1 from J, leaving 12 bases between them. Germline V gives CDR1 LNHDA, CDR2 SQIVND (reference sequence). The CDR3 sequence is 15 residues long. The CDR3 nucleotides are TGTGCCAGTAGTATGGGGGTTGGGGGGAACACTGAAGCTTTCTTT. It specifies CASSMGVGGNTEAFF.

A few counts support this clonotype. The V call is TRBV2, the J call TRBJ2-7, with TRBD1 identical over 9 bases. This CDR3 spans 12 amino acids. The V gene's germline CDR1 is SNHLY and CDR2 FYNNEI. V dropped 4 bases and J dropped 12; count of bases not matched to a gene: 7. The CDR3 loop is CASSGTGEGRYF. CDR3 coding DNA: TGTGCCAGCAGTGGGACAGGGGAAGGGAGGTACTTC.

The rearrangement uses TRBV5-1 and TRBJ2-7; D not certain. Per germline, CDR1 SGHRS and CDR2 YFSETQ. The V end lost 2 bases, the J end lost 4 bases, and 13 bases lay between the germline ends. The length of the CDR3 is 14 residues. The CDR3 reads CASSFQGPQYEQYF. The CDR3 DNA sequence: TGCGCCAGCAGCTTTCAAGGACCCCAGTACGAGCAGTACTTC.

This rearrangement joins TRBV5-1 to TRBJ1-2; no clear D. CDR1 SGHRS and CDR2 YFSETQ come from the germline V gene. The CDR3 extends over 14 amino acids. Trimming removed 0 bases from V and 7 bases from J, with 13 bases in between. The CDR3 DNA reads TGCGCCAGCAGCTTGGGGGATGCGGTGACTGGCTACACCTTC. It is translated as CASSLGDAVTGYTF. Together with reference TRBV5-1 and TRBJ1-2, the CDR3 gives the full variable domain: KAGVTQTPRYLIKTRGQQVTLSCSPISGHRSVSWYQQTPGQGLQFLFEYFSETQRNKGNFPGRFSGRQFSNSRSEMNVSTLELGDSALYLCASSLGDAVTGYTFGSGTRLTVV.

This chain links TRBV29-1 with TRBJ2-1; D uncertain. Trimming cost V 6 bases and J 2 bases, with 11 bases left between them. CDR1 SQVTM and CDR2 ANQGSEA come from the germline V gene. The CDR3 totals 13 residues. This CDR3 reads CSVHRHTYNEQFF. Here the CDR3 DNA reads TGCAGCGTCCACCGGCACACCTACAATGAGCAGTTCTTC.

This chain joins TRBV5-1 and TRBJ1-6; maybe TRBD1 (6 bases). The CDR3 length is 13 residues. Per the germline V gene, CDR1 is SGHRS and CDR2 is YFSETQ. Trimming shortened V by 4 bases and J by 8 bases, and 10 bases separated the two germline ends. The chain's CDR3 is CASSQGTDSPLHF. CDR3 coding DNA: TGCGCCAGCAGCCAGGGGACCGATTCACCCCTCCACTTT.

This clonotype turned up a few times. The rearrangement links TRBV29-1 to TRBJ2-7; D not resolved. The length of the CDR3 is 13 residues. The V gene lost 6 bases and the J gene lost 2 bases, with 14 bases spanning the gap. Germline V CDR1 and CDR2: SQVTM, ANQGSEA. The CDR3, as DNA: TGCAGCGTCTTGTCAGGCGAAGCCTACGAGCAGTACTTC. Translation gives CSVLSGEAYEQYF.